The 14 T cell receptor beta chains listed next were all sequenced from one sample in a study of T cells in narcolepsy. Produced via immunoSEQ multiplex PCR; TCRdb's table is partial and in-frame only. This table has fewer than 40,000 clones, around 75% appearing once. Sequenced: CD45RA- memory CD4+ T cells from PBMCs. All receptors come from a human donor with narcolepsy.

The chain is built from TRBV29-1 and TRBJ2-5, with D hard to call. Trimming removed 5 bases at V and 1 base at J, with 8 bases between. CDR1 and CDR2 from the germline V gene are SQVTM and ANQGSEA. This CDR3 has 12 residues. In DNA, the CDR3 is TGCAGCGTTCGCCAGAGCCAAGAGACCCAGTACTTC. Its translation is CSVRQSQETQYF.

V gene TRBV5-4 combines with J gene TRBJ2-3; 15 bases line up with TRBD2. Trimming at V came to 0 bases and at J to 4 bases, leaving 0 bases not matched to a gene. Germline V gene data show CDR1 as SGHNT and CDR2 as YYREEE (reference sequence). The CDR3 covers 16 residues. Written as DNA, the CDR3 is TGTGCCAGCAGCTTGGGGACTAGCGGGAGGGCAGATACGCAGTATTTT. Amino acids: CASSLGTSGRADTQYF.

This chain uses TRBV7-2 with TRBJ2-3, with D perhaps matching TRBD2 (5 bases). Per germline, CDR1 SGHTA and CDR2 FQGNSA. The length of the CDR3 is 15 residues. Trimming took 5 bases from V and 1 from J, leaving 13 bases between them. The CDR3 DNA reads as TGTGCCAGCAGCCTGGACTGGACCCGCACAGATACGCAGTATTTT. It codes for CASSLDWTRTDTQYF.

The rearrangement joins TRBV5-6 to TRBJ1-4, with 8 bases that match TRBD1. Germline lookup yields CDR1 SGHDT and CDR2 YYEEEE. The V segment lost 1 base and the J segment 2 bases; nucleotides outside the gene matches: 7. The length of the CDR3 is 17 residues. This CDR3 is CASSLTPGGRTNEKLFF. In DNA form, the CDR3 reads TGTGCCAGCAGCTTGACGCCAGGGGGCCGGACTAATGAAAAACTGTTTTTT.

This chain links TRBV6-5 with TRBJ2-1; 9 positions match TRBD2. The CDR3 extends over 16 amino acids. Trimming at V came to 0 bases and at J to 0 bases, leaving 0 bases not matched to a gene. Germline-derived CDR1 and CDR2 are MNHEY and SVGAGI. The CDR3 here is CASSYSSGSSYNEQFF. The CDR3 DNA follows: TGTGCCAGCAGTTACTCTAGCGGGAGCTCCTACAATGAGCAGTTCTTC.

The chain couples TRBV19 to TRBJ2-7; a weak D match, TRBD2 (6 bases). The ends were cut back, 1 base at V and 4 bases at J, with 11 bases in the middle. The CDR3 length is 14 residues. CDR1 and CDR2 (germline): LNHDA, SQIVND (reference sequence). CDR3 in amino acids: CASSIAGERYEQYF. The CDR3 DNA reads TGTGCCAGTAGTATAGCGGGAGAGCGGTACGAGCAGTACTTC. The entire variable domain, with the rest obtained from reference TRBV19 and TRBJ2-7, is as follows: DGGITQSPKYLFRKEGQNVTLSCEQNLNHDAMYWYRQDPGQGLRLIYYSQIVNDFQKGDIAEGYSVSREKKESFPLTVTSAQKNPTAFYLCASSIAGERYEQYFGPGTRLTVT.

The V call is TRBV15, the J call TRBJ1-6, with D uncertain. Germline V CDR1 and CDR2: LNHNV, YYDKDF (reference sequence). Trimming left V 0 bases short and J 7 bases short, with 4 bases between. CDR3 length: 13 amino acids. In DNA form, the CDR3 reads TGTGCCACCAGCAGAGACGGGAATTCACCCCTCCACTTT. It specifies CATSRDGNSPLHF.

The chain has TRBV6-1 and TRBJ2-6; perhaps TRBD2 as D (6 bases). Trimming stripped 0 bases from V and 0 bases from J, with 9 bases between. Germline CDR1 reads MNHNS; CDR2 reads SASEGT. CDR3 length: 17 amino acids. CDR3 loop: CASSEASGGSGANVLTF. CDR3 coding DNA: TGTGCCAGCAGTGAAGCTTCCGGGGGCTCTGGGGCCAACGTCCTGACTTTC.

This sequence joins TRBV2 and TRBJ2-5; TRBD1 matches at 10 bases. The J segment lost 5 bases and the V segment lost 5 bases, leaving 14 bases of the junction unmatched. This CDR3 is 17 amino acids long. CDR1 and CDR2 (germline): SNHLY, FYNNEI. CDR3 sequence reads: CASSLNESPGQGETQYF. The CDR3 DNA is TGTGCCAGCAGTCTGAACGAATCCCCGGGACAGGGGGAGACCCAGTACTTC.

The V and J genes are TRBV21-1 and TRBJ1-3. TRBV21-1 is given as a pseudogene. This CDR3 region has 17 residues. In DNA form, the CDR3 reads TGTGCCAGCAGCAAAGGTCTATATTGGTATTCTGGAAACACCATATATTTT. Translated: CASSKGLYWYSGNTIYF.

This clone was seen once. This sequence joins TRBV30 and TRBJ2-7, with TRBD1 matching 7 bases. The CDR3 has 12 amino acids. In germline, CDR1 is GTSNPN, CDR2 SVGIG (reference sequence). V lost 4 bases and J lost 1; bases outside the gene matches: 1. CDR3 amino acids: CAWKQGSYEQYF. The CDR3 region has the DNA TGTGCCTGGAAACAGGGGTCCTACGAGCAGTACTTC.

The chain joins TRBV4-1 to TRBJ2-5, with D perhaps matching TRBD2 (6 bases). The V end lost 1 base, the J end lost 2 bases, and 8 bases lay between the germline ends. The germline CDR1 and CDR2 sequences are MGHRA and YSYEKL. The CDR3 is 14 residues long. As DNA, the CDR3 is TGCGCCAGCAGCCAAGGGCTAGCGCAAGAGACCCAGTACTTC. Its protein product is CASSQGLAQETQYF.

This chain links TRBV28 with TRBJ2-7; 9 bases agree with TRBD2. This CDR3 region has 16 residues. Unmatched junction bases numbered 14, after V lost 4 bases and J lost 7 bases. CDR1 and CDR2 (germline): MDHEN, SYDVKM. The CDR3 DNA is TGTGCCAGCAGTTCTCCTGGCGCGGGAGGGTGGGGAGAGCAGTACTTC. Translation gives CASSSPGAGGWGEQYF.

The gene calls are TRBV7-2 and TRBJ2-7; no clear D. The CDR3 totals 13 residues. V lost 1 base to trimming and J lost 2 bases, with 6 bases between them. Looked up from germline, CDR1 is SGHTA and CDR2 is FQGNSA. The CDR3 sequence is CASSLERTYEQYF. CDR3 sequence (DNA): TGTGCCAGCAGCTTAGAACGGACCTACGAGCAGTACTTC.